This T cell receptor beta chain emerged from a study of shared clonotypes between healthy human individuals. The assay was immunoSEQ multiplex PCR, and TCRdb's table has in-frame clones only and misses some. The sample yields 2.3 million or so clones, more than 85% seen once. V dropped 4 bases and J dropped 3; count of bases not matched to a gene: 8. The CDR3 totals 15 residues. Germline assignment: CDR1 SNHLY and CDR2 FYNNEI. The TCR was taken from a man aged 18 to 29 in good health. Some clones in this sample may be carry-over from other donors' samples. The V and J genes are TRBV2 and TRBJ2-5; 7 bases agree with TRBD2. The sequenced sample consisted of naive CD4+ T cells from PBMCs. The subset denotes: CD45RA+ positively selected. CDR3 region: CASSANALAEETQYF. CDR3 coding DNA: TGTGCCAGCAGTGCGAATGCGCTAGCGGAAGAGACCCAGTACTTC.